Following are 32 T cell receptor beta chains from one sample sequenced in a study of T cells in Graves' hyperthyroidism and ophthalmopathy. It was RNA transcripts that yielded the amplified TCR beta CDR3 regions. The HTBI primer set was used in a first-round RT-PCR of the TCR CDR3. Each CDR3 protein gets one entry after TCRdb re-called the multiplex PCR reads with MiXCR. Here the sample spans a few hundred thousand distinct CDR3 sequences, 13% to 15% being singletons. The sequenced material came from blood. All receptors come from a woman in her 40s with Graves' hyperthyroidism.

This clonotype was picked up many times. The rearrangement joins TRBV20-1 to TRBJ2-3; TRBD2 matches 9 bases. The CDR3 is 16 amino acids. Germline loops: CDR1 DFQATT, CDR2 SNEGSKA (reference sequence). V trimming: 2 bases; J trimming: 1 base; junction bases outside the gene matches: 7. The CDR3 nucleotides read TGCAGTGCTAGAAACCGCGGGGGGGGGGGCACAGATACGCAGTATTTT. Its translation is CSARNRGGGGTDTQYF.

This clonotype was seen at least ten times. J is TRBJ1-2 and V is TRBV28, with 12 bases that match TRBD1. This CDR3 contains 17 residues. Unmatched junction bases numbered 14, after V lost 5 bases and J lost 7 bases. Germline-derived CDR1 and CDR2 are MDHEN and SYDVKM. Here the CDR3 DNA reads TGTGCCAGCAGTCCAACCGTAACCGGGACAGGGGGCTTTGGCTACACCTTC. Translated, it gives CASSPTVTGTGGFGYTF.

This clonotype showed up many times. This chain uses TRBV7-9 with TRBJ2-1; 8 bases are a match to TRBD1. The CDR3 totals 15 residues. V lost 5 bases and J lost 4; bases outside the gene matches: 7. Per germline, CDR1 SEHNR and CDR2 FQNEAQ (reference sequence). CDR3 DNA: TGTGCCAGCAGCCCGCAGGGGGACAGGTACAATGAGCAGTTCTTC. This sequence encodes CASSPQGDRYNEQFF.

This clonotype was picked up many times. The J gene is TRBJ1-2, the V gene TRBV29-1; D uncertain. The CDR3 spans 14 residues. V lost 7 bases and J 4 bases, leaving 19 bases between the germline ends. From germline, CDR1 is SQVTM and CDR2 ANQGSEA. The CDR3, as DNA: TGCAGCGCCTCTTTTACCGGTGGTGCCTATGGCTACACCTTC. This sequence encodes CSASFTGGAYGYTF.

This clonotype was seen repeatedly, ten times or more. The chain employs TRBV2 and TRBJ2-3; unclear D gene. CDR1 is SNHLY and CDR2 is FYNNEI in the germline V gene. The CDR3 runs to 14 residues. V gave up 1 base and J gave up 2 bases, with 7 bases separating them. The DNA for the CDR3 is TGTGCCAGCAGTGAAGGGATATACACAGATACGCAGTATTTT. Residues: CASSEGIYTDTQYF.

With respect to this clonotype: A single base separates this from a much larger clone, so it may be a read error. This sequence joins TRBV12-5 and TRBJ2-5, with 7 bases identical to TRBD1. The CDR3 is 16 residues long. Germline-derived CDR1 and CDR2 are LGHNT and FRNRAP. The CDR3, as DNA: TGTGCTAGTGGCCGGGCTACCGGGACAGCACAAGAGACCCAGCACTTC. Its protein is CASGRATGTAQETQHF.

The table lists this clonotype with a few counts. The rearrangement joins TRBV20-1 to TRBJ2-1; D is undetermined. Trimming removed 6 bases at V and 0 bases at J, with 21 bases between. The CDR3 consists of 17 residues. Germline assignment: CDR1 DFQATT and CDR2 SNEGSKA (reference sequence). The CDR3 is CSAPNPGKLSSYNEQFF. CDR3 bases: TGCAGTGCACCTAATCCAGGCAAGCTGAGCTCCTACAATGAGCAGTTCTTC.

This rearrangement joins TRBV20-1 to TRBJ2-1; 11 nucleotides agree with TRBD1. Germline trimming cut 4 bases from V and 2 bases from J; bases unmatched to any gene: 4. The CDR3 runs to 15 residues. Germline CDR1 reads DFQATT; CDR2 reads SNEGSKA (reference sequence). CDR3 sequence: CSATGQGGTYNEQFF. The CDR3 DNA follows: TGCAGTGCTACGGGACAGGGGGGTACCTACAATGAGCAGTTCTTC.

There are many counts of this clonotype. The genes are TRBV30 and TRBJ1-3; a possible D gene is TRBD1 (6 bases). The germline V gene has CDR1 GTSNPN and CDR2 SVGIG (reference sequence). This CDR3 contains 16 residues. V dropped 3 bases and J dropped 0 bases, with 15 bases sitting between them. The CDR3 sequence is CAWSPGQRISGNTIYF. CDR3 bases: TGTGCCTGGAGCCCCGGACAGCGTATCTCTGGAAACACCATATATTTT.

This clonotype was counted many times. The chain is built from TRBV30 and TRBJ2-7, with TRBD2 as a possible D gene (6 bases). V was cut by 2 bases and J by 3 bases, with 14 bases left in between. This CDR3 is 14 amino acids long. The germline V gene encodes CDR1 GTSNPN and CDR2 SVGIG (reference sequence). DNA for the CDR3: TGTGCCTGGAGTCCCCGGGGGATCCGCTACGAGCAGTACTTC. Residues: CAWSPRGIRYEQYF.

This clonotype was recorded at least ten times. The chain joins TRBV18 to TRBJ1-2, with a weak D call TRBD1 (5 bases). V lost 5 bases and J lost 0, with 16 bases in between. Per the germline V gene, CDR1 is KGHSH and CDR2 is LQKENI. CDR3 length: 16 amino acids. The CDR3 is CASSRDLDRSNYGYTF. The CDR3 coding sequence is TGTGCCAGCTCAAGGGACCTTGACCGTTCTAACTATGGCTACACCTTC.

This clonotype was observed many times. The V and J genes are TRBV19 and TRBJ1-5, with D possibly being TRBD1 (5 bases). Germline CDR1 is LNHDA and CDR2 is SQIVND (reference sequence). CDR3 size: 14 residues. V gave up 3 bases and J gave up 1 base, with 7 bases separating them. CDR3 sequence: CASSIWDSNQPQHF. The CDR3, as DNA: TGTGCCAGTAGTATCTGGGACAGCAATCAGCCCCAGCATTTT.

Many counts were recorded for this clonotype. The rearrangement uses TRBV5-6 and TRBJ2-7; no reliable D call. CDR3 length equals 15 residues. Trimming left V 0 bases short and J 2 bases short, with 12 bases between. Germline assignment: CDR1 SGHDT and CDR2 YYEEEE. CDR3 sequence: CASSLELGGTYEQYF. The CDR3 DNA sequence: TGTGCCAGCAGCTTGGAGTTAGGTGGGACCTACGAGCAGTACTTC.

There are many counts of this clonotype. This sequence joins TRBV3-1 and TRBJ1-5; no clear D gene. CDR1 and CDR2 (germline): LGHDT, YNNKEL (reference sequence). The CDR3 spans 16 residues. V was pared by 0 bases and J by 3 bases, with 12 bases between. Here the CDR3 reads CASSQDFPGVNQPQHF. The CDR3 DNA sequence: TGTGCCAGCAGCCAAGATTTTCCGGGAGTCAATCAGCCCCAGCATTTT.

The chain carries TRBV5-1 and TRBJ1-1; no reliable D call. The germline V gene has CDR1 SGHRS and CDR2 YFSETQ. V was shortened by 1 base and J by 4 bases, with 8 bases between the two germline ends. The CDR3 is 13 amino acids. CDR3 sequence: CASSLQTSTEAFF. The DNA of the CDR3 is TGCGCCAGCAGCTTGCAGACGAGCACTGAAGCTTTCTTT.

The chain combines TRBV5-6 with TRBJ2-1; 9 nucleotides agree with TRBD1. Germline V gene sequence: CDR1 SGHDT, CDR2 YYEEEE. CDR3 size: 15 residues. The trim removed 5 bases at V and 3 bases at J, leaving 6 bases unmatched. CDR3 amino acids: CASSHRDRVYNEQFF. DNA for the CDR3: TGTGCCAGCAGTCACCGGGACAGGGTCTACAATGAGCAGTTCTTC.

The chain has TRBV19 and TRBJ1-1, with D perhaps TRBD1 (5 bases). Per germline, CDR1 LNHDA and CDR2 SQIVND (reference sequence). The CDR3 sequence is 13 residues long. V was shortened by 0 bases and J by 6 bases, with 8 bases between the two germline ends. The CDR3 region is CASSIEGGAEAFF. The CDR3 nucleotides are TGTGCCAGTAGTATAGAGGGAGGGGCTGAAGCTTTCTTT.

The V call is TRBV6-6, the J call TRBJ2-6, with D unclear. This CDR3 region has 14 residues. V shed 0 bases and J shed 3 bases, with 3 bases lying between them. Germline V gene sequence: CDR1 MNHNY, CDR2 SVGAGI (reference sequence). The CDR3 sequence: CASSYSDGANVLTF. CDR3 in DNA: TGTGCCAGCAGTTACTCTGATGGGGCCAACGTCCTGACTTTC.

This clonotype showed up many times. This chain links TRBV18 with TRBJ2-3; a weak D match, TRBD1 (6 bases). Trimming shortened V by 3 bases and J by 2 bases, and 9 bases separated the two germline ends. In germline, CDR1 is KGHSH, CDR2 LQKENI. This CDR3 comprises 14 residues. This CDR3 reads CASSPRDNTDTQYF. CDR3 DNA: TGTGCCAGCTCACCTCGGGACAACACAGATACGCAGTATTTT.

In its sample, this clonotype was seen many times. The DNA of the CDR3 is TGTGCCTGGAGGGGAGCCGGGACAGGGAACACTGAAGCTTTCTTT. Translation gives CAWRGAGTGNTEAFF. The chain links TRBV30 to TRBJ1-1, with TRBD1 identical over 8 bases. With V trimmed by 3 bases and J by 1 base, 7 bases remained unmatched. The germline V gene has CDR1 GTSNPN and CDR2 SVGIG (reference sequence). The CDR3 is made up of 15 amino acids.

This clonotype was found once. The chain employs TRBV19 and TRBJ2-1, with unresolved D. In germline, CDR1 is LNHDA, CDR2 SQIVND (reference sequence). This CDR3 contains 12 residues. Trimming cost V 5 bases and J 8 bases, with 10 bases left between them. The CDR3: CASSQFVDEQFF. In DNA, the CDR3 is TGTGCCAGTAGTCAATTTGTGGATGAGCAGTTCTTC. Looking up the rest from reference TRBV19 and TRBJ2-1 gives the full variable domain: DGGITQSPKYLFRKEGQNVTLSCEQNLNHDAMYWYRQDPGQGLRLIYYSQIVNDFQKGDIAEGYSVSREKKESFPLTVTSAQKNPTAFYLCASSQFVDEQFFGPGTRLTVL.

This clonotype was seen repeatedly, ten times or more. The chain recombines TRBV5-1 with TRBJ1-1; the D gene is possibly TRBD1 (5 bases). Trimming took 0 bases from V and 4 from J, leaving 19 bases between them. The CDR3 length is 17 residues. Germline V lookup: CDR1 SGHRS, CDR2 YFSETQ. In DNA, the CDR3 is TGCGCCAGCAGCTTGGCCGGAGAGGGGACCCGGATCACTGAAGCTTTCTTT. Translating gives CASSLAGEGTRITEAFF.

The DNA of the CDR3 is TGTGCCAGCAGACTCGACAGTTTCAATCAGCCCCAGCATTTT. Its translation: CASRLDSFNQPQHF. The chain has TRBV12-3 or TRBV12-4 and TRBJ1-5; weak D call: TRBD1 (5 bases). This CDR3 has 14 amino acids. Trimming left V 6 bases short and J 3 bases short, with 12 bases between.

This chain uses TRBV5-1 with TRBJ2-5, with D possibly being TRBD2 (6 bases). From germline, CDR1 is SGHRS and CDR2 YFSETQ. V was cut by 3 bases and J by 2 bases, with 11 bases left in between. The CDR3 contains 14 residues. As DNA, the CDR3 is TGCGCCAGCAGCTGGAGGGACTTACAAGAGACCCAGTACTTC. Translated: CASSWRDLQETQYF. The whole variable domain, remainder taken from reference TRBV5-1 and TRBJ2-5, is KAGVTQTPRYLIKTRGQQVTLSCSPISGHRSVSWYQQTPGQGLQFLFEYFSETQRNKGNFPGRFSGRQFSNSRSEMNVSTLELGDSALYLCASSWRDLQETQYFGPGTRLLVL.

This clonotype was picked up a small number of times. This chain joins TRBV24-1 and TRBJ2-3; TRBD2 matches 12 bases. Germline values: CDR1 KGHDR, CDR2 SFDVKD. Trimming cost V 5 bases and J 3 bases; bases outside gene matches: 8. The CDR3 is 17 amino acids. In DNA, the CDR3 is TGTGCCACCAGTGCGGGACTAGCGGGCGGTCGGACAGATACGCAGTATTTT. Translation gives CATSAGLAGGRTDTQYF.

This clonotype was counted a few times. V is TRBV14 and J is TRBJ1-2; D uncertain. The CDR3 has 15 amino acids. Per germline, CDR1 SGHDN and CDR2 FVKESK. With 4 bases removed from V and 8 bases from J, the gap between germline ends came to 20 bases. The CDR3 bases are TGTGCCAGCAGCCCCTCGGCAGGCCACGCCGGAGGCTACACCTTC. Its protein product is CASSPSAGHAGGYTF.

This clonotype was counted many times. This chain links TRBV5-1 with TRBJ2-2; 7 bases agree with TRBD1. V was pared by 4 bases and J by 2 bases, with 8 bases of the junction left unmatched. This CDR3 has 16 residues. Per germline, CDR1 SGHRS and CDR2 YFSETQ. CDR3 nucleotide sequence: TGCGCCAGCAGCACCTCGGGACAGACTAACACCGGGGAGCTGTTTTTT. Its protein is CASSTSGQTNTGELFF.

The chain joins TRBV7-6 to TRBJ2-1, with D perhaps TRBD2 (6 bases). CDR1 is SGHVS, CDR2 FNYEAQ, per germline. V lost 4 bases and J 0 bases, leaving 19 bases between the germline ends. The CDR3 has 18 residues. Here the CDR3 reads CASSWPLSGSYSYNEQFF. The CDR3 coding sequence is TGTGCCAGCAGCTGGCCCCTGAGCGGGTCTTACTCCTACAATGAGCAGTTCTTC.

In this sample, this clonotype turned up a few times. The CDR3: CASSTSGVDTQYF. The DNA of the CDR3 is TGTGCCAGCAGTACTAGCGGGGTGGATACGCAGTATTTT. The chain is built from TRBV27 and TRBJ2-3; 10 bases fit TRBD2. The germline V gene has CDR1 MNHEY and CDR2 SMNVEV (reference sequence). The ends lost 5 bases at V and 6 bases at J; junction bases unmatched: 2. CDR3 length: 13 residues.

Points on this clonotype: A much bigger clone sits one base away, suggesting this may be a read error. The conserved closing phenylalanine or tryptophan is absent in this CDR3, likely reflecting a read error. The V gene is TRBV28, the J gene TRBJ1-5; D gene ambiguous. The V gene's germline CDR1 is MDHEN and CDR2 SYDVKM. The ends were cut back, 6 bases at V and 6 bases at J, with 12 bases in the middle. The CDR3 sequence is 13 residues long. The CDR3 sequence is CASRGGRGQPQHS. CDR3 sequence (DNA): TGTGCCAGCAGAGGAGGTCGCGGTCAGCCCCAGCATTCT.

This clonotype showed up many times. The chain joins TRBV5-8 to TRBJ2-3, with 7 bases lining up with TRBD2. The CDR3 sequence is 16 residues long. V lost 2 bases to trimming and J lost 4 bases; unmatched junction nucleotides: 10. CDR1 and CDR2 from the germline V gene are SGHTS and YDEGEE. The CDR3 sequence: CASSFISGMVSDTQYF. CDR3 DNA sequence: TGTGCCAGCAGCTTCATCAGCGGGATGGTCTCAGATACGCAGTATTTT. Filled out from reference TRBV5-8 and TRBJ2-3, the complete variable domain reads EAGVTQSPTHLIKTRGQQATLRCSPISGHTSVYWYQQALGLGLQFLLWYDEGEERNRGNFPPRFSGRQFPNYSSELNVNALELEDSALYLCASSFISGMVSDTQYFGPGTRLTVL.

This clonotype has more than one count but fewer than ten. The genes are TRBV5-1 and TRBJ1-1, with D tentatively TRBD1 (6 bases). Germline V gene data show CDR1 as SGHRS and CDR2 as YFSETQ. The ends were cut back, 1 base at V and 6 bases at J, with 13 bases in the middle. The CDR3 totals 14 residues. In nucleotides, the CDR3 is TGCGCCAGCAGCTTGACGGGGGCGGGTGCTGAAGCTTTCTTT. Its protein is CASSLTGAGAEAFF.